Sequencing of this T cell receptor beta chain was carried out in a study of cytomegalovirus exposure and HLA in healthy donors. General observations from the study: What was likely a sequencing artifact was a cluster of highly shared sequence variants. As confirmed in vitro, three CMV-associated chains were specific for CMV antigens. Exclusion applied to some V segments, including TRBV6-2 and TRBV6-3, as they were indistinguishable.

Those who donated were healthy bone marrow donors. To note about this clone: The antigen remains undetermined.

PCR amplification relied on 60 Vbeta primers (plus 13 Jbeta primers). Assay used: immunoSEQ multiplex PCR; TCRdb lists only in-frame clones, some missing. Of around 100,000 clones listed, around 69% are singletons. CDR3 length: 14 amino acids. Trimming cost V 0 bases and J 9 bases, with 12 bases left between them. Per the germline V gene, CDR1 is MGHRA and CDR2 is YSYEKL. The chain couples TRBV4-1 to TRBJ2-1, with D possibly being TRBD2 (7 bases). The sequence was collected from a woman aged 60 to 75 in good health and CMV-seropositive. The sample comprised PBMCs. CDR3 sequence: CASSQEGGAAEQFF. The CDR3 region has the DNA TGCGCCAGCAGCCAAGAAGGGGGGGCTGCTGAGCAGTTCTTC.